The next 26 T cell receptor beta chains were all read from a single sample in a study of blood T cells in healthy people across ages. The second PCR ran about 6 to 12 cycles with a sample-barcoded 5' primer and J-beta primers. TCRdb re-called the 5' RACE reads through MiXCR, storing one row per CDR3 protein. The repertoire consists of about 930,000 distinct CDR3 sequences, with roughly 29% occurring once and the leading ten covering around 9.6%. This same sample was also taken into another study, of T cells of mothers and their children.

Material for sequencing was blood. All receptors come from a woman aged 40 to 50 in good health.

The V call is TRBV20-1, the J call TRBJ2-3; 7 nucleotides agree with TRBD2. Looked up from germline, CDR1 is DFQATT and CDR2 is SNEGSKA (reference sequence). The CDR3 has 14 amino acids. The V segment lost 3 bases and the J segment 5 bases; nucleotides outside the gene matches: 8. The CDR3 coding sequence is TGCAGTGCTAGGCTGGTGGGGGGGATAGATACGCAGTATTTT. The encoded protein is CSARLVGGIDTQYF.

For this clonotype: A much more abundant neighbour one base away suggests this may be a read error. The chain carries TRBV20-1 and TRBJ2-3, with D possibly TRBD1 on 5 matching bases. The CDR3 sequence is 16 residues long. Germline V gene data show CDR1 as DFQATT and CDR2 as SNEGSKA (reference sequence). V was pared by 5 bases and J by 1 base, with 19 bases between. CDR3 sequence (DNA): TGCAGTGCTGAGGACAAGGGGTTCGAGGGCACAGATACGCAGTATTTT. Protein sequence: CSAEDKGFEGTDTQYF.

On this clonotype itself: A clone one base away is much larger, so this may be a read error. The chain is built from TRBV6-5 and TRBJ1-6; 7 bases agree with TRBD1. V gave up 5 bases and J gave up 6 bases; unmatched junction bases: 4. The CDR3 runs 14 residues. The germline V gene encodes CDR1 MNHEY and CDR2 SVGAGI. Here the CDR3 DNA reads TGTGCCAGCAGTCCGGGACAGTGTAATTCACCCCTCCACTTT. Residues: CASSPGQCNSPLHF.

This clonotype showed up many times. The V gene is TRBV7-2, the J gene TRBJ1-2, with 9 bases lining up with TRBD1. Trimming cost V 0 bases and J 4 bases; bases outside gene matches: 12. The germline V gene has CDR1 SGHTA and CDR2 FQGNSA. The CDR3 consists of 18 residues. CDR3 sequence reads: CASSLAPRQGGNSYGYTF. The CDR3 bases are TGTGCCAGCAGCTTAGCCCCTAGACAGGGGGGTAATAGCTATGGCTACACCTTC.

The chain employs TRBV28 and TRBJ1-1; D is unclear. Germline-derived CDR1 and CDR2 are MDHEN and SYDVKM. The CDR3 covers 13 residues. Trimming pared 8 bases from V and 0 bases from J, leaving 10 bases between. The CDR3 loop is CASQGPMNTEAFF. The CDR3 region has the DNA TGTGCCAGCCAAGGGCCAATGAACACTGAAGCTTTCTTT.

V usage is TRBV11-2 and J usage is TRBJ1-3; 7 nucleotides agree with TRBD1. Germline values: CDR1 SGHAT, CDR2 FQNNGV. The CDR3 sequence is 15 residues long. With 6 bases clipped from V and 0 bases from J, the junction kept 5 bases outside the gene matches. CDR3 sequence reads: CASRPTGLSGNTIYF. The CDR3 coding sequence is TGTGCCAGCAGACCGACAGGGCTCTCTGGAAACACCATATATTTT.

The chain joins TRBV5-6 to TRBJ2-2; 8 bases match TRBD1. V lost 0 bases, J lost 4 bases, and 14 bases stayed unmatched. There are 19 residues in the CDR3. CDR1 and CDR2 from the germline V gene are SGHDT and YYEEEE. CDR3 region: CASSLAGDRIGRGTGELFF. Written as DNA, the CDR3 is TGTGCCAGCAGCTTGGCAGGGGACAGGATTGGACGAGGCACCGGGGAGCTGTTTTTT.

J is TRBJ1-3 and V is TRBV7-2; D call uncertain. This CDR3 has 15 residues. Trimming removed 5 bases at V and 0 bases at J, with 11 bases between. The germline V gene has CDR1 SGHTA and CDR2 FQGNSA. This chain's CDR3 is CASSPRALSGNTIYF. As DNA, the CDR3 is TGTGCCAGCAGCCCACGGGCACTCTCTGGAAACACCATATATTTT.

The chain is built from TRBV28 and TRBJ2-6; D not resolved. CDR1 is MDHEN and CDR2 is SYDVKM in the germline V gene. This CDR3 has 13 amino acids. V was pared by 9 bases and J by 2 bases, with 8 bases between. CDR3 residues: CASTYTGANVLTF. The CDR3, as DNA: TGTGCCAGTACCTATACTGGGGCCAACGTCCTGACTTTC.

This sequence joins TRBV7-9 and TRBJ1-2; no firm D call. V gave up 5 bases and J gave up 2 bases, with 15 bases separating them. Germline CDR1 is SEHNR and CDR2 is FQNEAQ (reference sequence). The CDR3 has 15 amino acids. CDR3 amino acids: CASSLWQATNYGYTF. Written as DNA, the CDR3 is TGTGCCAGCAGCCTCTGGCAGGCGACGAACTATGGCTACACCTTC.

This CDR3 is CAISDSVGTYERYF. The DNA for the CDR3 is TGTGCCATCAGTGATAGTGTCGGAACCTACGAACGGTACTTC. This sequence joins TRBV10-3 and TRBJ2-7; D remains ambiguous. The V gene's germline CDR1 is ENHRY and CDR2 SYGVKD. The CDR3 covers 14 residues. The germline V and J ends were trimmed by 3 bases and 12 bases, with 21 bases remaining between them.

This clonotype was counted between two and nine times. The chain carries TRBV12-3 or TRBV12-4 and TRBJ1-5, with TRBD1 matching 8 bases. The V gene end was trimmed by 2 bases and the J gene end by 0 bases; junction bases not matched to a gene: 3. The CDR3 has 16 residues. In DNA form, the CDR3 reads TGTGCCAGCAGTTTATGGACAGGGCATAGCAATCAGCCCCAGCATTTT. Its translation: CASSLWTGHSNQPQHF.

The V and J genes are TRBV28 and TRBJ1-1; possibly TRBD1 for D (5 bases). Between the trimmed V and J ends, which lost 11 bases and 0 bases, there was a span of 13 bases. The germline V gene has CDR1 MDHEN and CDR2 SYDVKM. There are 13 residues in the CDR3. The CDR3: CACRGVMNTEAFF. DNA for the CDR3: TGTGCCTGCCGGGGGGTTATGAACACTGAAGCTTTCTTT.

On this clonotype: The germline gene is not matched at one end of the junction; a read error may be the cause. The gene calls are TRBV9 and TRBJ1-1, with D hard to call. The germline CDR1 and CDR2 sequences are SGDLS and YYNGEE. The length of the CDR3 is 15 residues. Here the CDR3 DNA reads TGTGCCAGCAGCGTAGTCCCCAACGGATACACTGAAACTTTCTTT. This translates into CASSVVPNGYTETFF.

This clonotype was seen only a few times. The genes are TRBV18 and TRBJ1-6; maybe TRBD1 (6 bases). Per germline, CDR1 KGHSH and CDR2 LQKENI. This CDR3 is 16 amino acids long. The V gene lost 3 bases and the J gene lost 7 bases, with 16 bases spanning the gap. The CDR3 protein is CASSPQHAQGNSPLHF. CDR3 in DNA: TGTGCCAGCTCACCTCAGCATGCCCAGGGGAATTCACCCCTCCACTTT.

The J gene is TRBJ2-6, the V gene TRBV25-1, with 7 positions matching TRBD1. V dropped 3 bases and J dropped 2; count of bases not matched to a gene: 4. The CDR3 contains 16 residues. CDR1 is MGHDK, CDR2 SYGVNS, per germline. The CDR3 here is CASSDYRGPGANVLTF. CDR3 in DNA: TGTGCCAGCAGTGATTACAGGGGTCCTGGGGCCAACGTCCTGACTTTC.

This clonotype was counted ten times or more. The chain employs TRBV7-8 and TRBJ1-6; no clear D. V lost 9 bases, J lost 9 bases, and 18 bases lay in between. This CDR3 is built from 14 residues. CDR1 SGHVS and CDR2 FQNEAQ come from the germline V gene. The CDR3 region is CASLPRGSGSPLHF. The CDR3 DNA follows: TGTGCCAGTTTACCGCGGGGATCGGGTTCACCCCTCCACTTT.

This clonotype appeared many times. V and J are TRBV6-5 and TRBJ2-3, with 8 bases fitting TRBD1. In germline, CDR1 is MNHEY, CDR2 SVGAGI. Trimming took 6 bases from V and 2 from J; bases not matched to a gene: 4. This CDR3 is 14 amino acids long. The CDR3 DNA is TGTGCCAGCAGGCGACAGGGGCCCACAGATACGCAGTATTTT. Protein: CASRRQGPTDTQYF.

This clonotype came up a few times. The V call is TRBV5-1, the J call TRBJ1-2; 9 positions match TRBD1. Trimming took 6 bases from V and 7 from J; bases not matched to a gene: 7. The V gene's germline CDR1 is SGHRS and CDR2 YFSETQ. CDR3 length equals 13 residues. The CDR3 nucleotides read TGCGCCAGCAACCCGGACAGGGGTGGTGGCTACACCTTC. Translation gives CASNPDRGGGYTF.

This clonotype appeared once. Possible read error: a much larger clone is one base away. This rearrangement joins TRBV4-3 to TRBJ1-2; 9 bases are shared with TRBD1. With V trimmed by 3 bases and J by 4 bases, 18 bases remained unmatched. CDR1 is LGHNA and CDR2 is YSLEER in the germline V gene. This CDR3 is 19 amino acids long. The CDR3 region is CASSHPWDREGGLCYGYTF. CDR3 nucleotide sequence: TGCGCCAGCAGCCACCCCTGGGACAGGGAAGGAGGCTTGTGCTATGGCTACACCTTC.

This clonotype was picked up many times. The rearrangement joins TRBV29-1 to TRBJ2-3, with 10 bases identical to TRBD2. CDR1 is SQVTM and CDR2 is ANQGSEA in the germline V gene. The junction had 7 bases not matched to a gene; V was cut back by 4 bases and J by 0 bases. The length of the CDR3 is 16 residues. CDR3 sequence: CSVGKLAGSSTDTQYF. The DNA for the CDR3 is TGCAGCGTTGGGAAACTAGCGGGGTCCAGCACAGATACGCAGTATTTT.

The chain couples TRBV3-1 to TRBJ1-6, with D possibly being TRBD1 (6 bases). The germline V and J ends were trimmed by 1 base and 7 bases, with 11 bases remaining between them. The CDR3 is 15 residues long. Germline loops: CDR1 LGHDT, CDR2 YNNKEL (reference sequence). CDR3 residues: CASSQVRGRNSPLHF. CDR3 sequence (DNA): TGTGCCAGCAGCCAAGTTCGGGGGCGGAATTCACCCCTCCACTTT.

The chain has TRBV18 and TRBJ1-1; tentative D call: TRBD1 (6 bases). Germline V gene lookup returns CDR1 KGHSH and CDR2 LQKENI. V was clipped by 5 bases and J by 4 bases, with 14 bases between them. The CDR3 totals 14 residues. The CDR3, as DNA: TGTGCCAGCTCATTTGGGACAAGGCGCACTGAAGCTTTCTTT. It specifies CASSFGTRRTEAFF.

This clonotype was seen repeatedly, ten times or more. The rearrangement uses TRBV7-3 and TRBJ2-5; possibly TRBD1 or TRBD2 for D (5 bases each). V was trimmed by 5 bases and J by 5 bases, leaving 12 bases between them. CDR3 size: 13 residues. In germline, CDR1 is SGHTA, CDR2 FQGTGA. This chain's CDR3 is CASSRDAGETQYF. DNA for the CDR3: TGTGCCAGCAGCCGGGACGCCGGGGAGACCCAGTACTTC.

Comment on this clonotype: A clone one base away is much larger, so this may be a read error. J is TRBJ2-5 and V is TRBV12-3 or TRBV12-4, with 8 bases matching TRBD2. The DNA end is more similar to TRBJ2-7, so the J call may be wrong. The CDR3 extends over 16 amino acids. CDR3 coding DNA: TGTACCAGCAGTCGCCGCGGGAGCGGGGGTTTTTACGAGCAGTACTTC. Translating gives CTSSRRGSGGFYEQYF.

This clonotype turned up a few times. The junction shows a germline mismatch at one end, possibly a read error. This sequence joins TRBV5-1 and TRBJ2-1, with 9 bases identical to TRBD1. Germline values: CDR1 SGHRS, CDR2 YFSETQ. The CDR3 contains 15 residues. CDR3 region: CASNLGQGLYNEQFF. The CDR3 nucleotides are TGCGCCAGCAACTTGGGACAGGGCCTCTACAATGAGCAGTTCTTC.